Listed below are T cell receptor beta chains from one sample, sequenced in a study of cytotoxic CD8 clonotypes in ibrutinib-treated CLL. Sequencing used immunoSEQ multiplex PCR; TCRdb keeps in-frame clones, though not all of them. The sample lists about 140,000 clones, 75% to 85% occurring once. The sample consisted of PBMCs, taken after 36 months of ibrutinib treatment. All receptors come from a human donor with chronic lymphocytic leukemia. Each CDR3 is given with its conserved first and last residue. Each record gives: V gene, J gene, D gene, clone size, CDR3 DNA, CDR3 protein. A D gene is named only where the DNA matches it firmly. Clone size appears in some rows only: once, few, many, or a class for an expanded clone.

TRBV18	TRBJ1-5	NA	few	TGTGCCAGCTCACCACCAAACGGGGAGTTGAAGCCCCAGCATTTT	CASSPPNGELKPQHF
TRBV4-1	TRBJ2-5	TRBD1	NA	TGCGCCAGCAGCCAAGACGAGGGGGCCGGGGAGACCCAGTACTTC	CASSQDEGAGETQYF
TRBV7-3	TRBJ1-3	NA	few	TGTGCCAGCAGCGACGGAATTGGAAACACCATATATTTT	CASSDGIGNTIYF
TRBV7-2	TRBJ2-3	NA	NA	TGTGCCAGCAGCCCTTCCGGGCCGATCTCCCTCACAGATACGCAGTATTTT	CASSPSGPISLTDTQYF
TRBV5-1	TRBJ2-3	TRBD2	NA	TGCGCCAGCAGCTTGGGTGCGGGAGCTCTCACAGATACGCAGTATTTT	CASSLGAGALTDTQYF
TRBV30	TRBJ2-1	NA	once	TGTGCCTGGAGTGCCTCAGGGGATGAGCAGTTCTTC	CAWSASGDEQFF
TRBV27	TRBJ1-5	TRBD1	NA	TGTGCCAGCAGGGGACAGGGGGCCCAGTATAGCAATCAGCCCCAGCATTTT	CASRGQGAQYSNQPQHF
TRBV2	TRBJ1-3	NA	few	TGTGCCAGCAGAAGGAGCTCTGGAAACACCATATATTTT	CASRRSSGNTIYF
TRBV6-5	TRBJ1-3	NA	NA	TGTGCCAGCAGCTATACCCTATTCGCTGGAAACACCATATATTTT	CASSYTLFAGNTIYF
TRBV9	TRBJ1-2	NA	NA	TGTGCCAGCAGCGTAGCGAGTAGGGGCTACACCTTC	CASSVASRGYTF
TRBV6-6	TRBJ1-2	TRBD1	NA	TGTGCCAGCAGCCTCCGGGACAGGGGGTTTGGCTACACCTTC	CASSLRDRGFGYTF
TRBV21-1	TRBJ1-5	NA	few	TGTGCCAGCAGCAAAGCGCTCTTAGGACAGCAATGGGGCAATCAGCCCCAGCATTTT	CASSKALLGQQWGNQPQHF
TRBV18	TRBJ1-2	TRBD1	NA	TGTGCCAGCTCACCAGACGCAGGGGGCTATGGCTACACCTTC	CASSPDAGGYGYTF
TRBV19	TRBJ1-2	NA	few	TGTGCCAGTAGTGCCCTAAGTAGACCGAAAAACTATGGCTACACCTTC	CASSALSRPKNYGYTF
TRBV11-2	TRBJ2-3	NA	few	TGTGCCAGCAGGGCAGCGGGAGATACGCAGTATTTT	CASRAAGDTQYF
TRBV15	TRBJ2-6	NA	NA	TGTGCCACCAGCAGAGAAGCGGGGGCCAACGTCCTGACTTTC	CATSREAGANVLTF
TRBV29-1	TRBJ2-7	NA	NA	TGCAGCGTTGCCGGGGTTCAAGGGTACGAGCAGTACTTC	CSVAGVQGYEQYF
TRBV28	TRBJ1-5	NA	NA	TGTGCCAGTAACAGGGTCAATCAGCCCCAGCATTTT	CASNRVNQPQHF
TRBV7-3	TRBJ2-3	NA	NA	TGTGCCAGCAGCCGGACAAGCACAGATACGCAGTATTTT	CASSRTSTDTQYF
TRBV5-1	TRBJ1-1	NA	NA	TGCGCCAGCAGCTTGGTCCCGACCCGAGGTACTGAAGCTTTCTTT	CASSLVPTRGTEAFF
TRBV4-1	TRBJ1-1	NA	NA	TGCGCCAGCAGCCAAGACTGGCCAGCTACCATGAACACTGAAGCTTTCTTT	CASSQDWPATMNTEAFF
TRBV21-1	TRBJ2-7	NA	NA	TGTGCCAGCAGCAAAGGGGCTCATAACTACGAGCAGTACTTC	CASSKGAHNYEQYF
TRBV7-9	TRBJ1-2	TRBD1	NA	TGTGCCAGCAGCCCCGGGACAGGGTTCTATGGCTACACCTTC	CASSPGTGFYGYTF
TRBV7-9	TRBJ1-2	NA	NA	TGTGCCAGCAGCTTAGGAGCGGGGTGGACTGGCTACACCTTC	CASSLGAGWTGYTF
TRBV19	TRBJ2-1	NA	NA	TGTGCCAGTAGTATCCCCGGGACCTTACGGAATGAGCAGTTCTTC	CASSIPGTLRNEQFF
TRBV5-1	TRBJ1-5	TRBD1	once	TGCGCCAGCAGCTTACAGGGGGGAAGGAATCAGCCCCAGCATTTT	CASSLQGGRNQPQHF
TRBV19	TRBJ1-5	NA	NA	TGTGCCAGTATTCAGAAGGGAGGCAATCAGCCCCAGCATTTT	CASIQKGGNQPQHF
TRBV6-5	TRBJ1-1	TRBD1	NA	TGTGCCAGCAGTCGACAGGGCACTGAAGCTTTCTTT	CASSRQGTEAFF
TRBV13	TRBJ1-1	NA	few	TGTGCCAGCAGCTTGGGTAAGGGAACTGAAGCTTTCTTT	CASSLGKGTEAFF
TRBV7-3	TRBJ1-2	NA	NA	TGTGCCAGCAGCTTAAGCCCCACTTTCGGGGCTGGCGGCTACACCTTC	CASSLSPTFGAGGYTF
TRBV28	TRBJ1-5	TRBD1	NA	TGTGCCAGCAGTGACATGAACTCCGGGACAGGGACCAATCAGCCCCAGCATTTT	CASSDMNSGTGTNQPQHF
TRBV4-1	TRBJ2-7	NA	once	TGCGCCAGCAGCCAAGTCAGACAGTGGAGCTCCTACGAGCAGTACTTC	CASSQVRQWSSYEQYF
TRBV11-2	TRBJ2-2	NA	NA	TGTGCCAGCAGCTTAGGATTTGGCGCCGGGGAGCTGTTTTTT	CASSLGFGAGELFF
TRBV6-1	TRBJ2-7	TRBD2	NA	TGTGCCAGCAGTGAGTTTTCGGGAGGGTTGTCCGAGCAGTACTTC	CASSEFSGGLSEQYF
TRBV5-1	TRBJ1-4	NA	NA	TGCGCCAGCAGCCCGTTAGGACAGTTTAATGAAAAACTGTTTTTT	CASSPLGQFNEKLFF
TRBV6-5	TRBJ1-5	NA	NA	TGTGCCAGCAGTCCCTCCGGGACGGATCAGCCCCAGCATTTT	CASSPSGTDQPQHF
TRBV4-1	TRBJ1-3	TRBD1	NA	TGCGCCAGCAGCCAAGATCATCCCGGGACAGGGCGCTCTGGAAACACCATATATTTT	CASSQDHPGTGRSGNTIYF
TRBV14	TRBJ1-4	NA	NA	TGTGCCAGCAGCCAAGATGGGGGGGGCACTAATGAAAAACTGTTTTTT	CASSQDGGGTNEKLFF
TRBV18	TRBJ1-2	TRBD1	NA	TGTGCCAGCTCACCAAGGACAGGGGACAACTATGGCTACACCTTC	CASSPRTGDNYGYTF
TRBV9	TRBJ2-2	NA	NA	TGTGCCAGCAGCCCGAGCCCCGTCCCCTACACCGGGGAGCTGTTTTTT	CASSPSPVPYTGELFF
TRBV6-5	TRBJ2-1	NA	NA	TGTGCCAGCAGTTACAGGGGACCTGAGCAGTTCTTC	CASSYRGPEQFF
TRBV10-3	TRBJ1-5	NA	NA	TGTGCCATCAGTGGACGGACAGACAATCAGCCCCAGCATTTT	CAISGRTDNQPQHF
TRBV6-5	TRBJ2-1	TRBD2	NA	TGTGCCAGCAGCCGTTCGCGGGGGTACGTCAATGAGCAGTTCTTC	CASSRSRGYVNEQFF
TRBV6-5	TRBJ2-7	NA	NA	TGTGCCAGCGGAGACAGAGGCTCCTACGAGCAGTACTTC	CASGDRGSYEQYF
TRBV10-1	TRBJ2-7	NA	NA	TGCGCCAGCAGCCCCGACTGGGTGCAGTACTTC	CASSPDWVQYF
TRBV5-8	TRBJ1-1	NA	NA	TGTGCCAGCAGCTTGTCAAGGGGCGGTCGGACTGAAGCTTTCTTT	CASSLSRGGRTEAFF
TRBV7-3	TRBJ2-5	TRBD1	NA	TGTGCCAGCAGCTTAGGACAGGTTTCGACCCAGTACTTC	CASSLGQVSTQYF
TRBV7-3	TRBJ2-1	TRBD2	medium-sized	TGTGCCAGCAGCTTGGGACTAGGTATCCGAGGGCGGGGCAATGAGCAGTTCTTC	CASSLGLGIRGRGNEQFF
TRBV6-5	TRBJ2-2	NA	NA	TGTGCCAGCAGAGCCCAAAACACCGGGGAGCTGTTTTTT	CASRAQNTGELFF
TRBV30	TRBJ1-5	NA	NA	TGTGCCTGGAGTGTAAACTGGCTTGAGGGAGCGAGCAATCAGCCCCAGCATTTT	CAWSVNWLEGASNQPQHF
TRBV9	TRBJ2-1	NA	NA	TGTGCCAGCAGCTTCAGACAGCCCAGCTCCTACAATGAGCAGTTCTTC	CASSFRQPSSYNEQFF
TRBV6-1	TRBJ2-7	TRBD2	NA	TGTGCCAGCAGATGGGGAGGGAGCTACGAGCAGTACTTC	CASRWGGSYEQYF
TRBV11-2	TRBJ1-1	NA	NA	TGTGCCAGCAGCTTATTTGGGGGAAACACTGAAGCTTTCTTT	CASSLFGGNTEAFF
TRBV6-1	TRBJ2-7	TRBD1	NA	TGTGCCAGCAGCCGGACAGGGGGCTTCTACGAGCAGTACTTC	CASSRTGGFYEQYF
TRBV13	TRBJ2-7	TRBD1	NA	TGTGCCAGCAGCTTAGGGACAGGGGAAGGCGAGCAGTACTTC	CASSLGTGEGEQYF
TRBV6-1	TRBJ2-1	TRBD2	NA	TGTGCCAGCAGTGAACCTGCCGGGAGGGCCATAAATGAGCAGTTCTTC	CASSEPAGRAINEQFF
TRBV4-2	TRBJ2-1	TRBD2	NA	TGTGCCAGCAGCCAAGAAGGAGCGGGGGGCTTGGATGAGCAGTTCTTC	CASSQEGAGGLDEQFF
TRBV18	TRBJ1-2	NA	NA	TGTGCCAGCTCACCACAGTCGGGGGGCTATGGCTACACCTTC	CASSPQSGGYGYTF
TRBV2	TRBJ2-5	NA	NA	TGTGCCAGCAACAGAGACCTACAAGAGACCCAGTACTTC	CASNRDLQETQYF